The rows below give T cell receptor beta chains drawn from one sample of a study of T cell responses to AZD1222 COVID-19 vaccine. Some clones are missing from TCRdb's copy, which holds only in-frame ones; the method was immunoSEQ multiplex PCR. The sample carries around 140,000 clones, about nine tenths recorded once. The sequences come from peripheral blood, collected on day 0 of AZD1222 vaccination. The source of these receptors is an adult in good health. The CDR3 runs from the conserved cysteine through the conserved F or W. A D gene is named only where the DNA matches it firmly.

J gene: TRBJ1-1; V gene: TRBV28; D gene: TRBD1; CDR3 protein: CASSWGAGGNTEAFF
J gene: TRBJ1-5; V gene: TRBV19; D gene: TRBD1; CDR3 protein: CASRMGTGGQPQHF
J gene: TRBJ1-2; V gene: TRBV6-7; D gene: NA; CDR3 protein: CASSYSPGLFHYGYTF
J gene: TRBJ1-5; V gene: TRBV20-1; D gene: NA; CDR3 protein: CSASRGDSNQPQHF
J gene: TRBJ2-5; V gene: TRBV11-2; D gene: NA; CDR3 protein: CASSASGPQYF
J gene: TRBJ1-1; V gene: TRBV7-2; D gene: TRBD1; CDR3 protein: CASSLGGTVNTEAFF
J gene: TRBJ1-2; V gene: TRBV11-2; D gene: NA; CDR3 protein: CASSAVGRGYTF
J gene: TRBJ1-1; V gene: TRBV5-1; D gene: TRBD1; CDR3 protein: CASSSGGGAFF
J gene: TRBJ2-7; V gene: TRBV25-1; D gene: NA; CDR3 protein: CASSASVRPYEQYF
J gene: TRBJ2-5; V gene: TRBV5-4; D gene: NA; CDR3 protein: CASSSYSTETQYF
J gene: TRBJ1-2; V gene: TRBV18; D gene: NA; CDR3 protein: CASSPAGTSYGYTF
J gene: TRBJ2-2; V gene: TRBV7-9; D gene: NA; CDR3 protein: CASSSGRSGVGELFF
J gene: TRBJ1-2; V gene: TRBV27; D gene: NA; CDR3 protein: CASSFGINYGYTF
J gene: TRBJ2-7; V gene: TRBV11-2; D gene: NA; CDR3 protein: CASSWASSYEQYF
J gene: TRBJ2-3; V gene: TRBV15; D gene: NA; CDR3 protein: CATSGPGHPTQYF
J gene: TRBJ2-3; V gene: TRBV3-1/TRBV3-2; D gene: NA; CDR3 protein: CASSLRPFEGADTQYF
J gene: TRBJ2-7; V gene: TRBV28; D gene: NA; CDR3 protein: CASSLRGELRQYF
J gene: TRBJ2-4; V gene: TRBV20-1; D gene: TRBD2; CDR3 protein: CSASAGDIQYF
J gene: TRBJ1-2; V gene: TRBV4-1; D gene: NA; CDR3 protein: CASSQDSAGEYGYTF
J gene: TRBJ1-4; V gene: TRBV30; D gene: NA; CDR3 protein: CAWRPVGGAGEKLFF
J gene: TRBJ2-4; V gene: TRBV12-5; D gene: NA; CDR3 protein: CASGLTGDIQYF
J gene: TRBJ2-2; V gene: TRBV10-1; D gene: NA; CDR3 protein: CASSPAGTGELFF
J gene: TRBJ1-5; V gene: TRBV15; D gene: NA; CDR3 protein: CATSRPPSRSGNQPQHF
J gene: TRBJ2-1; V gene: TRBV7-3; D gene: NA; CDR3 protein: CASSSSARGAREQFF